This T cell receptor (beta chain) originates from a study of tumor and adjacent non-tumor tissue in lung cancer. Study-wide context: Each sample yielded a few million productive TCRbeta reads on average. The study's findings and limits: Tumor repertoires had a smaller top 100 clone share than normal lung. Tumor TCR diversity, when higher, was linked to shorter survival.

The CDR3 runs 15 residues. CDR1 and CDR2 (germline): SQVTM, ANQGSEA. Points on this clonotype: Its target is unknown. At one of its ends the junction is not consistent with the germline gene, which may arise from a read error.

TCRbeta libraries were built with three rounds of nested PCR, modified from ARM-PCR. One entry per CDR3 protein results from TCRdb running MiXCR on the multiplex PCR reads. Of approximately 110,000 distinct CDR3 sequences detected, 62% appear once; the ten largest clones hold roughly 19%. This sample's RNA came from whole unsorted tissue. More than 3 cm separated this lung sample from the edge of the tumor. The chain links TRBV29-1 to TRBJ2-1, with 8 nucleotides matching TRBD2. The sequenced sample consisted of distant non-tumor lung tissue. The source of this sequence is a man aged 55 to 70 with non-small cell lung cancer. CDR3 in amino acids: CNVGSAGGSYNEQFF. The CDR3 DNA is TGCAACGTTGGAAGTGCGGGAGGCTCCTACAATGAACAGTTCTTC.